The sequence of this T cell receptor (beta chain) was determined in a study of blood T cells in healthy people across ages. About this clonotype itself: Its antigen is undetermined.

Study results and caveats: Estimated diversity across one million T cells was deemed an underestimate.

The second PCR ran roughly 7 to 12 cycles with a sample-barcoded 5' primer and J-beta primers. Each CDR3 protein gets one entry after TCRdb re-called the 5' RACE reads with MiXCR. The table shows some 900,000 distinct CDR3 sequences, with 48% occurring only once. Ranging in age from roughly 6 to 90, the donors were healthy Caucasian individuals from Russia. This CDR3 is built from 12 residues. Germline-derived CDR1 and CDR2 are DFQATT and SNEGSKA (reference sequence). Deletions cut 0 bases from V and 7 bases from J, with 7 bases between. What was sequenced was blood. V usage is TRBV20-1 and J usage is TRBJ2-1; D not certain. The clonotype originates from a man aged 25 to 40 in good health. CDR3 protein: CSARDRLNEQFF. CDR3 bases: TGCAGTGCTAGAGATCGGCTGAATGAGCAGTTCTTC.